These 29 T cell receptor beta chains were all obtained from the same sample, sequenced in a study of T-cell memory formation after mild COVID-19. TCRdb redid the calling of the 5' RACE reads with MiXCR, one entry per CDR3 protein. The profile covers more than 400,000 distinct CDR3 sequences, with 15% to 20% appearing a single time and over 9% taken by the ten largest. The material sequenced was PBMCs or a T cell subset sorted from them (not recorded which). Receptor source: an adult woman who had mild COVID-19 (a few samples of this study predate the infection). Cell type and time point are not known.

The rearrangement uses TRBV4-3 and TRBJ2-5; D gene uncertain. CDR1 LGHNA and CDR2 YSLEER come from the germline V gene. Trimming stripped 0 bases from V and 2 bases from J, with 7 bases between. The CDR3 totals 14 residues. The CDR3 DNA sequence: TGCGCCAGCAGCCAAGAGGCCGAGCAAGAGACCCAGTACTTC. Its translation: CASSQEAEQETQYF.

This clonotype showed up just a few times. This chain uses TRBV29-1 with TRBJ2-7; maybe TRBD2 (7 bases). V lost 5 bases and J 3 bases, leaving 11 bases between the germline ends. CDR1 is SQVTM, CDR2 ANQGSEA, per germline. CDR3 size: 12 residues. The CDR3 bases are TGCAGCGTTCGGGGGGCGATCTACGAGCAGTACTTC. Residues: CSVRGAIYEQYF.

The chain uses TRBV19 and TRBJ2-1; the match to TRBD2 covers 14 bases. The CDR3 has 20 residues. Germline-derived CDR1 and CDR2 are LNHDA and SQIVND (reference sequence). The V segment lost 6 bases and the J segment 12 bases; nucleotides outside the gene matches: 25. The CDR3 here is CASSSPSVRTGTSGSVGQFF. In DNA form, the CDR3 reads TGTGCCAGTAGCTCCCCTTCCGTCAGAACCGGGACTAGCGGGAGTGTGGGGCAGTTCTTC. Variable domain in full (rest from reference TRBV19 and TRBJ2-1): DGGITQSPKYLFRKEGQNVTLSCEQNLNHDAMYWYRQDPGQGLRLIYYSQIVNDFQKGDIAEGYSVSREKKESFPLTVTSAQKNPTAFYLCASSSPSVRTGTSGSVGQFFGPGTRLTVL.

This clonotype occurred many times. The chain carries TRBV7-9 and TRBJ2-1; 11 nucleotides agree with TRBD2. Germline CDR1 is SEHNR and CDR2 is FQNEAQ (reference sequence). V lost 4 bases to trimming and J lost 5 bases; unmatched junction nucleotides: 13. The CDR3 loop spans 18 amino acids. CDR3 amino acids: CASSSLGRLAGWNNEQFF. Written as DNA, the CDR3 is TGTGCCAGCAGCTCACTCGGCAGACTAGCGGGATGGAACAATGAGCAGTTCTTC.

This clonotype was recorded a few times. The chain joins TRBV7-9 to TRBJ2-3; D remains unclear. The CDR3 covers 18 residues. CDR1 and CDR2 (germline): SEHNR, FQNEAQ (reference sequence). V was clipped by 0 bases and J by 2 bases, with 18 bases between them. The CDR3 region is CASSLAGLRQDPTDTQYF. In nucleotides, the CDR3 is TGTGCCAGCAGCTTAGCGGGCTTGAGGCAGGACCCCACAGATACGCAGTATTTT. Full variable domain (missing parts from reference TRBV7-9 and TRBJ2-3): DTGVSQNPRHKITKRGQNVTFRCDPISEHNRLYWYRQTLGQGPEFLTYFQNEAQLEKSRLLSDRFSAERPKGSFSTLEIQRTEQGDSAMYLCASSLAGLRQDPTDTQYFGPGTRLTVL.

This clonotype was seen only a few times. V usage is TRBV10-1 and J usage is TRBJ2-7; 8 bases line up with TRBD2. V was clipped by 6 bases and J by 2 bases; unmatched bases: 9. The CDR3 is 15 residues long. The germline V gene has CDR1 WNHNN and CDR2 SYGVQD (reference sequence). CDR3 nucleotides: TGCGCCAGCAGCGACGTGGGGACTAGAACCTACGAGCAGTACTTC. Residues: CASSDVGTRTYEQYF.

Remarks on this clonotype: The junction departs from germline at one end; a sequencing error may be responsible. The chain uses TRBV3-1 and TRBJ2-3; D call uncertain. Germline V gene data show CDR1 as LGHDT and CDR2 as YNNKEL (reference sequence). CDR3 length: 12 residues. The CDR3: CASSQVYEPSVF. CDR3 coding DNA: TGTGCCAGCAGCCAAGTCTACGAGCCCTCTGTTTTT.

The chain joins TRBV5-1 to TRBJ2-7, with TRBD1 matching over 9 bases. This CDR3 region has 14 residues. CDR1 is SGHRS and CDR2 is YFSETQ in the germline V gene. V shed 4 bases and J 3 bases; nucleotides not matched to a gene: 5. In DNA, the CDR3 is TGCGCCAGCAGCCCCTCGGGACAGGGCTACGAGCAGTACTTC. Protein: CASSPSGQGYEQYF. The full variable domain, in which reference TRBV5-1 and TRBJ2-7 provide the parts outside the CDR3, is KAGVTQTPRYLIKTRGQQVTLSCSPISGHRSVSWYQQTPGQGLQFLFEYFSETQRNKGNFPGRFSGRQFSNSRSEMNVSTLELGDSALYLCASSPSGQGYEQYFGPGTRLTVT.

This clonotype was seen only a few times. The rearrangement links TRBV9 to TRBJ2-5; 9 bases fit TRBD2. This CDR3 spans 15 amino acids. After removal of 4 bases from V and 5 bases from J, the junction contained 9 bases not matched to a gene. CDR1 SGDLS and CDR2 YYNGEE come from the germline V gene. CDR3 loop: CASSIRGTSMETQYF. CDR3 coding DNA: TGTGCCAGCAGCATACGGGGGACTAGCATGGAGACCCAGTACTTC.

V and J are TRBV20-1 and TRBJ2-1, with TRBD2 matching 7 bases. Losses at the gene ends were 7 bases for V and 0 bases for J; bases not matched to a gene: 9. There are 15 residues in the CDR3. Germline assignment: CDR1 DFQATT and CDR2 SNEGSKA (reference sequence). The CDR3 DNA follows: TGCAGTGTACCCGGGCGGGGGAGCTCCTACAATGAGCAGTTCTTC. Protein: CSVPGRGSSYNEQFF.

This clonotype was counted a few times. The chain has TRBV3-1 and TRBJ2-2; D is perhaps TRBD1 (5 bases). This CDR3 contains 13 residues. V lost 2 bases and J 6 bases, leaving 7 bases between the germline ends. Germline V CDR1 and CDR2: LGHDT, YNNKEL (reference sequence). The CDR3 DNA reads as TGTGCCAGCAGCCAAATAGGGGCCGGGGAGCTGTTTTTT. Translating gives CASSQIGAGELFF. Supplemented by reference TRBV3-1 and TRBJ2-2, the full variable domain reads DTAVSQTPKYLVTQMGNDKSIKCEQNLGHDTMYWYKQDSKKFLKIMFSYNNKELIINETVPNRFSPKSPDKAHLNLHINSLELGDSAVYFCASSQIGAGELFFGEGSRLTVL.

This clonotype showed up just a few times. The genes are TRBV12-3 or TRBV12-4 and TRBJ2-5, with 10 bases fitting TRBD2. After removal of 6 bases from V and 3 bases from J, the junction contained 4 bases not matched to a gene. CDR3 length equals 14 residues. CDR3 sequence reads: CASSLGTSEETQYF. CDR3 sequence (DNA): TGTGCCAGCAGCCTTGGGACTAGCGAAGAGACCCAGTACTTC.

This clonotype was counted between two and nine times. V is TRBV9 and J is TRBJ1-5; D perhaps matches TRBD1 (5 bases). The CDR3 has 15 residues. The ends were cut back, 0 bases at V and 6 bases at J, with 13 bases in the middle. Germline CDR1 and CDR2: SGDLS and YYNGEE. The CDR3 DNA reads as TGTGCCAGCAGCGTAGCTCAGGGATCAGGTCAGCCCCAGCATTTT. Translating it yields CASSVAQGSGQPQHF.

This chain connects TRBV20-1 to TRBJ2-1; the match to TRBD2 covers 10 bases. The CDR3 spans 16 residues. Germline CDR1 reads DFQATT; CDR2 reads SNEGSKA (reference sequence). V shed 3 bases and J 4 bases; nucleotides not matched to a gene: 9. CDR3 protein: CSASPSGRVTYNEQFF. CDR3 sequence (DNA): TGCAGTGCTAGCCCAAGCGGGAGGGTGACGTACAATGAGCAGTTCTTC.

The chain recombines TRBV20-1 with TRBJ2-5; no clear D. The CDR3 is 13 residues long. The V and J ends lost 2 bases and 3 bases respectively, with 10 bases between them. CDR1 and CDR2 from the germline V gene are DFQATT and SNEGSKA (reference sequence). The CDR3 loop is CSARYARKETQYF. The DNA for the CDR3 is TGCAGTGCTAGATACGCCCGAAAAGAGACCCAGTACTTC.

The chain employs TRBV12-3 or TRBV12-4 and TRBJ1-1; D remains unclear. The ends were cut back, 7 bases at V and 0 bases at J, with 12 bases in the middle. This CDR3 is 14 amino acids long. CDR3 protein: CASTLLNMNTEAFF. The CDR3 nucleotides read TGTGCCAGCACCCTACTAAACATGAACACTGAAGCTTTCTTT.

CDR3 residues: CASGLSGGYTDTQYF. The CDR3 nucleotides read TGCGCCAGCGGTCTGTCAGGGGGATACACAGATACGCAGTATTTT. The chain couples TRBV5-1 to TRBJ2-3, with 7 positions matching TRBD1. V trimming: 7 bases; J trimming: 2 bases; junction bases outside the gene matches: 10. CDR3 size: 15 residues. Germline lookup yields CDR1 SGHRS and CDR2 YFSETQ.

This sequence joins TRBV18 and TRBJ2-5; D uncertain. The ends were cut back, 3 bases at V and 3 bases at J, with 5 bases in the middle. This CDR3 comprises 12 residues. Germline lookup yields CDR1 KGHSH and CDR2 LQKENI. The CDR3 region has the DNA TGTGCCAGCTCACCCCAAAAAGAGACCCAGTACTTC. Translation gives CASSPQKETQYF.

The chain uses TRBV5-4 and TRBJ2-7; the D is unclear. CDR3 size: 13 residues. The ends were cut back, 0 bases at V and 4 bases at J, with 8 bases in the middle. Germline V CDR1 and CDR2: SGHNT, YYREEE (reference sequence). CDR3 sequence (DNA): TGTGCCAGCAGCTTGGCCCCCAGGTACGAGCAGTACTTC. Its translation is CASSLAPRYEQYF.

CDR3 region: CASSTWTSGDQYF. CDR3 coding DNA: TGTGCCAGCAGTACCTGGACTAGCGGGGACCAGTACTTC. The chain carries TRBV6-6 and TRBJ2-5, with 12 bases fitting TRBD2. Germline-derived CDR1 and CDR2 are MNHNY and SVGAGI (reference sequence). The length of the CDR3 is 13 residues. After removal of 5 bases from V and 10 bases from J, the junction contained 5 bases not matched to a gene.

This chain uses TRBV5-4 with TRBJ1-1; possibly TRBD1 for D (5 bases). The V gene's germline CDR1 is SGHNT and CDR2 YYREEE (reference sequence). This CDR3 has 13 residues. Trimming removed 6 bases at V and 6 bases at J, with 15 bases between. The CDR3 nucleotides read TGTGCCAGCATCCTGGGACCCGGAGCTGAAGCTTTCTTT. The encoded protein is CASILGPGAEAFF.

The rearrangement joins TRBV7-9 to TRBJ2-7; D gene ambiguous. With 4 bases removed from V and 4 bases from J, the gap between germline ends came to 11 bases. CDR3 length: 13 amino acids. Germline values: CDR1 SEHNR, CDR2 FQNEAQ (reference sequence). CDR3 loop: CASSSRASYEQYF. As DNA, the CDR3 is TGTGCCAGCAGCTCCCGGGCTTCATACGAGCAGTACTTC.

This clonotype was seen repeatedly, ten times or more. This chain joins TRBV15 and TRBJ2-1, with 8 nucleotides matching TRBD2. The CDR3 runs to 15 residues. V trimming: 8 bases; J trimming: 5 bases; junction bases outside the gene matches: 11. The germline V gene has CDR1 LNHNV and CDR2 YYDKDF (reference sequence). CDR3 DNA: TGTGCCACCGAGCTTCTTAAGCGGGGGAACAATGAGCAGTTCTTC. The encoded protein is CATELLKRGNNEQFF.

A single count supports this clonotype. This chain uses TRBV4-1 with TRBJ1-5; 7 bases line up with TRBD1. Germline values: CDR1 MGHRA, CDR2 YSYEKL. This CDR3 is built from 16 residues. The V and J ends lost 0 bases and 4 bases, in that order; junction bases with no gene match: 6. This chain's CDR3 is CASSQDLGTVNQPQHF. The CDR3 DNA sequence: TGCGCCAGCAGCCAAGATCTAGGGACAGTTAATCAGCCCCAGCATTTT.

The V gene is TRBV5-1, the J gene TRBJ2-7; TRBD2 matches 12 bases. The germline CDR1 and CDR2 sequences are SGHRS and YFSETQ. The CDR3 extends over 13 amino acids. V shed 0 bases, J shed 11 bases, and the junction held 3 bases outside the gene matches. The CDR3 nucleotides are TGCGCCAGCAGCTTGGGACTAGCGGGAGAGAAGTACTTC. It yields the protein CASSLGLAGEKYF.

This clonotype showed up just a few times. This chain links TRBV11-2 with TRBJ2-1; D gene unclear. CDR1 is SGHAT, CDR2 FQNNGV, per germline. The ends were cut back, 8 bases at V and 0 bases at J, with 17 bases in the middle. The CDR3 is 16 amino acids. Here the CDR3 reads CASPPPLGRSYNEQFF. CDR3 coding DNA: TGTGCCAGCCCACCCCCCCTCGGGCGCTCCTACAATGAGCAGTTCTTC.

This clonotype has only a few counts. The rearrangement links TRBV6-5 to TRBJ2-3; perhaps TRBD2 as D (7 bases). This CDR3 spans 14 amino acids. Germline lookup yields CDR1 MNHEY and CDR2 SVGAGI. Trimming pared 5 bases from V and 5 bases from J, leaving 14 bases between. The CDR3 sequence is CASSPPGEGDTQYF. The CDR3 nucleotides are TGTGCCAGCAGTCCACCAGGGGAGGGAGATACGCAGTATTTT.

The chain uses TRBV3-1 and TRBJ2-2; D tentatively reads TRBD1 or TRBD2 (6 bases each). Trimming pared 3 bases from V and 7 bases from J, leaving 12 bases between. The CDR3 contains 14 residues. Per germline, CDR1 LGHDT and CDR2 YNNKEL (reference sequence). CDR3 residues: CASSHLGGGGELFF. DNA for the CDR3: TGTGCCAGCAGCCACCTAGGGGGAGGCGGGGAGCTGTTTTTT.

This chain uses TRBV6-2 or TRBV6-3 with TRBJ2-1; TRBD2 agrees at 8 bases. Germline V gives CDR1 MNHEY, CDR2 SVGEGT. The CDR3 is made up of 15 amino acids. J was trimmed by 4 bases and V by 5 bases; bases with no gene match: 7. CDR3 nucleotides: TGTGCCAGCAGTCCGCGACTAGCGCCGTACAATGAGCAGTTCTTC. Residues: CASSPRLAPYNEQFF.